The 13 T cell receptor beta chains presented below share a single source sample, sequenced in a study of shared clonotypes between healthy human individuals. The table came from immunoSEQ multiplex PCR; TCRdb's copy has only in-frame clones and leaves some out. The table has some 790,000 clones, around 70% seen once. The source material was memory CD4+ T cells sorted from blood. Subset described: CD45RA-negative fraction. These receptors were collected from a woman aged 25 to 45 in good health.

The V gene is TRBV27, the J gene TRBJ2-3; TRBD2 might be the D (6 bases). Germline values: CDR1 MNHEY, CDR2 SMNVEV (reference sequence). There are 15 residues in the CDR3. Trimming took 4 bases from V and 2 from J, leaving 13 bases between them. CDR3 protein: CASSSRRAPTDTQYF. CDR3 sequence (DNA): TGTGCCAGCAGTTCCCGGAGGGCCCCCACAGATACGCAGTATTTT.

This chain joins TRBV28 and TRBJ1-2; D unclear. The germline V and J ends were trimmed by 10 bases and 2 bases, with 17 bases remaining between them. Germline CDR1 MDHEN, CDR2 SYDVKM. CDR3 length equals 14 residues. In DNA form, the CDR3 reads TGTGCCACCGAACCCCCCCGGGGAAACTATGGCTACACCTTC. This sequence encodes CATEPPRGNYGYTF.

The chain has TRBV7-9 and TRBJ1-5; the D gene is possibly TRBD1 (5 bases). V was trimmed by 8 bases and J by 1 base, leaving 9 bases between them. Per germline, CDR1 SEHNR and CDR2 FQNEAQ (reference sequence). CDR3 size: 13 residues. The CDR3 spells CASSRTSNQPQHF. The CDR3, as DNA: TGTGCCAGCTCCAGGACAAGCAATCAGCCCCAGCATTTT.

This clone was detected a few times. The rearrangement uses TRBV19 and TRBJ1-4; weak D call: TRBD1 (6 bases). With 4 bases removed from V and 7 bases from J, the gap between germline ends came to 13 bases. CDR3 length equals 14 residues. CDR1 LNHDA and CDR2 SQIVND come from the germline V gene (reference sequence). The CDR3 DNA follows: TGTGCCAGTAGTACAGGGGATCTCGCTGAAAAACTGTTTTTT. Amino acids: CASSTGDLAEKLFF.

This chain links TRBV7-3 with TRBJ2-7; a weak D match, TRBD2 (5 bases). Germline CDR1 reads SGHTA; CDR2 reads FQGTGA. CDR3 size: 13 residues. V dropped 2 bases and J dropped 7 bases, with 12 bases sitting between them. DNA of the CDR3: TGTGCCAGCAGCTTAGGGCGGGTCCTTGAGCAGTACTTC. Its protein product is CASSLGRVLEQYF. Complete variable domain (other parts from reference TRBV7-3 and TRBJ2-7): GAGVSQTPSNKVTEKGKYVELRCDPISGHTALYWYRQSLGQGPEFLIYFQGTGAADDSGLPNDRFFAVRPEGSVSTLKIQRTERGDSAVYLCASSLGRVLEQYFGPGTRLTVT.

The V and J genes are TRBV18 and TRBJ1-5, with 7 bases lining up with TRBD1. This CDR3 comprises 14 residues. Germline V lookup: CDR1 KGHSH, CDR2 LQKENI. V trimming: 6 bases; J trimming: 4 bases; junction bases outside the gene matches: 6. The CDR3 region has the DNA TGTGCCAGCTCTCCCGGGACAGAGAATCAGCCCCAGCATTTT. Protein: CASSPGTENQPQHF.

The chain links TRBV18 to TRBJ2-5, with TRBD1 matching 7 bases. This CDR3 comprises 16 residues. J was trimmed by 3 bases and V by 5 bases; bases with no gene match: 12. From germline, CDR1 is KGHSH and CDR2 LQKENI. For the CDR3, the DNA is TGTGCCAGCTCAGCACAGGGGACGTCTGGAGAAGAGACCCAGTACTTC. This encodes CASSAQGTSGEETQYF.

This rearrangement joins TRBV7-2 to TRBJ2-7; the match to TRBD1 covers 7 bases. Germline V gene lookup returns CDR1 SGHTA and CDR2 FQGNSA. The CDR3 extends over 14 amino acids. V shed 6 bases, J shed 7 bases, and the junction held 12 bases outside the gene matches. The chain's CDR3 is CASREGGSRQEQYF. CDR3 sequence (DNA): TGTGCCAGCAGGGAAGGGGGCTCACGACAGGAGCAGTACTTC.

This chain joins TRBV2 and TRBJ2-2; TRBD2 aligns across 9 bases. The germline V gene encodes CDR1 SNHLY and CDR2 FYNNEI. J was trimmed by 1 base and V by 2 bases; bases with no gene match: 5. The CDR3 spans 17 residues. The CDR3 coding sequence is TGTGCCAGCAGTGAACTAGCGGGACCTCTGAACACCGGGGAGCTGTTTTTT. Its protein is CASSELAGPLNTGELFF.

This clone was picked up a small number of times. The rearrangement links TRBV27 to TRBJ1-4; D ambiguous. Germline CDR1 MNHEY, CDR2 SMNVEV (reference sequence). The CDR3 totals 16 residues. The V gene lost 2 bases and the J gene lost 0 bases, with 10 bases spanning the gap. In DNA, the CDR3 is TGTGCCAGCAGTTTAAGCTCGGTTGCAACTAATGAAAAACTGTTTTTT. This translates into CASSLSSVATNEKLFF. Drawing the rest from reference TRBV27 and TRBJ1-4, the complete variable domain is EAQVTQNPRYLITVTGKKLTVTCSQNMNHEYMSWYRQDPGLGLRQIYYSMNVEVTDKGDVPEGYKVSRKEKRNFPLILESPSPNQTSLYFCASSLSSVATNEKLFFGSGTQLSVL.

The CDR3 coding sequence is TGTGCCAGCAGCTTGGGCGCGGGGACAGGGGGCTACGAGCAGTACTTC. It translates to CASSLGAGTGGYEQYF. The rearrangement links TRBV5-5 to TRBJ2-7; 11 positions match TRBD1. J gave up 3 bases and V 0 bases, and 5 bases lay outside the gene matches. The CDR3 contains 16 residues. From germline, CDR1 is SGHKS and CDR2 YYEKEE (reference sequence).

The chain joins TRBV7-9 to TRBJ2-2; D may be TRBD2 (5 bases). V was pared by 3 bases and J by 0 bases, with 8 bases between. Germline V gene lookup returns CDR1 SEHNR and CDR2 FQNEAQ (reference sequence). CDR3 length equals 15 residues. CDR3 loop: CASSLQRTNTGELFF. CDR3 nucleotide sequence: TGTGCCAGCAGCTTGCAGCGGACGAACACCGGGGAGCTGTTTTTT.

The rearrangement joins TRBV7-8 to TRBJ2-3, with unresolved D. The CDR3 is 15 amino acids. V gave up 1 base and J gave up 0 bases, with 8 bases separating them. The germline gives CDR1 SGHVS, CDR2 FQNEAQ. This chain's CDR3 is CASSLVQSSTDTQYF. CDR3 in DNA: TGTGCCAGCAGCTTAGTTCAGAGTAGCACAGATACGCAGTATTTT.